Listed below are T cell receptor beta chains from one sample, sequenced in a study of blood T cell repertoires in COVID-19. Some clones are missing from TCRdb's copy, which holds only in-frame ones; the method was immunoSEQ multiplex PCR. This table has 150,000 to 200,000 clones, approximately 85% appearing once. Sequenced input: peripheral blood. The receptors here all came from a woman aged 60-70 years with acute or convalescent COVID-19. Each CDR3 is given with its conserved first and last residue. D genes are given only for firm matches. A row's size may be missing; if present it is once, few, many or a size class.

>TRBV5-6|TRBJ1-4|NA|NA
CASSTLDGGIEKLFF
TGTGCCAGCAGCACTCTGGACGGCGGGATTGAAAAACTGTTTTTT
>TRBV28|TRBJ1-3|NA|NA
CASTSAVRASGNTIYF
TGTGCCAGCACCTCCGCGGTGAGAGCCTCTGGAAACACCATATATTTT
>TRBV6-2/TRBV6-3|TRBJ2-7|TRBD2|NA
CASSPMRTSGVSSYEQYF
TGTGCCAGCAGTCCCATGCGGACTAGCGGGGTGAGCTCCTACGAGCAGTACTTC
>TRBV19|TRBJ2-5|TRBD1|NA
CASNQQGASQETQYF
TGTGCCAGTAACCAACAGGGGGCTAGCCAAGAGACCCAGTACTTC
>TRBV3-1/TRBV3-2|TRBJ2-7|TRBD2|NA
CASSPFSGIMRDEQYF
TGTGCCAGCAGTCCATTTAGCGGGATTATGCGGGACGAGCAGTACTTC
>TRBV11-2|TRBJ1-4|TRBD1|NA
CASSIGTDMEKLFF
TGTGCCAGCTCAATCGGGACAGATATGGAAAAACTGTTTTTT
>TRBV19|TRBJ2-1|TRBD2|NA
CASSPRLAGGIYNEQFF
TGTGCCAGTAGTCCTCGACTAGCGGGAGGGATATACAATGAGCAGTTCTTC
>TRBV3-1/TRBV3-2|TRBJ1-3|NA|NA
CASSQDSNSGNTIYF
TGTGCCAGCAGCCAGGACAGTAACTCTGGAAACACCATATATTTT
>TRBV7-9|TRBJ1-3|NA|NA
CASSLGRQDYTIYF
TGTGCCAGCAGCTTAGGTAGACAGGACTACACCATATATTTT
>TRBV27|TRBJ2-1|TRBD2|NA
CARGTSGNNEQFF
TGTGCCAGAGGGACTAGCGGGAACAATGAGCAGTTCTTC
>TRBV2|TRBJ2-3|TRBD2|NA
CASKRTSDTDTQYF
TGTGCCAGCAAACGGACTAGCGACACAGATACGCAGTATTTT
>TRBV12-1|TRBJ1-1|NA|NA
CASVLHHTGPNTEAFF
TGTGCCAGCGTCCTTCACCACACAGGGCCGAACACTGAAGCTTTCTTT
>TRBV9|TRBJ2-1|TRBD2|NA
CASSVAFSSGVGSDEQFF
TGTGCCAGCAGCGTAGCTTTTTCTAGCGGGGTGGGGTCGGATGAGCAGTTCTTC
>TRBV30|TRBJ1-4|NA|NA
CAWSVNRYNEKLFF
TGTGCCTGGAGTGTAAACCGGTATAATGAAAAACTGTTTTTT
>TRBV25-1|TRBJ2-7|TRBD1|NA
CASDRTTGMGRNEQYF
TGTGCCAGCGATCGTACGACAGGGATGGGCAGGAACGAGCAGTACTTC
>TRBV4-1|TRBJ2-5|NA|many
CASSQDRKGYQETQYF
TGCGCCAGCAGCCAAGATAGAAAGGGGTACCAAGAGACCCAGTACTTC
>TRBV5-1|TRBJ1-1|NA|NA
CASSLQERTEAFF
TGCGCCAGCAGCTTACAGGAAAGGACTGAAGCTTTCTTT
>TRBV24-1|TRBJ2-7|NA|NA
CATSEGGAQEQQYF
TGTGCCACCAGTGAGGGGGGGGCACAAGAACAACAGTACTTC
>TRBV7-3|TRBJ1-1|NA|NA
CASTATRGTEAFF
TGTGCCAGCACCGCTACACGGGGCACTGAAGCTTTCTTT
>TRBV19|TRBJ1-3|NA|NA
CASRAVSGNTIYF
TGTGCCAGTAGAGCTGTCTCTGGAAACACCATATATTTT
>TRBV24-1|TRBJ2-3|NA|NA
CATSDLNSGLYTDTQYF
TGTGCCACCAGTGATTTGAATAGCGGACTCTACACAGATACGCAGTATTTT
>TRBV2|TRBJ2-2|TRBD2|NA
CASSEARTSGRPLFF
TGTGCCAGCAGTGAAGCGCGGACTAGCGGGAGGCCACTGTTTTTT
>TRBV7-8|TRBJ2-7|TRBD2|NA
CASYGLAGAGEQYF
TGTGCCAGCTACGGACTAGCGGGAGCGGGAGAGCAGTACTTC
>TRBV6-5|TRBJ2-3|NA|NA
CASRSTYDTQYF
TGTGCCAGCAGAAGCACCTACGATACGCAGTATTTT
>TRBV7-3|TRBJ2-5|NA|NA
CASSVAVWETQYF
TGTGCCAGCAGCGTCGCGGTTTGGGAGACCCAGTACTTC
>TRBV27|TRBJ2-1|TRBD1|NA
CASRERQGSYNEQFF
TGTGCCAGCAGGGAAAGACAGGGATCCTACAATGAGCAGTTCTTC
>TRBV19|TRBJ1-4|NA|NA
CASSLPRTEGNEKLFF
TGTGCCAGTAGTCTGCCTCGGACAGAAGGAAATGAAAAACTGTTTTTT
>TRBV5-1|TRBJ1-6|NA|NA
CASSLAGRMGSPLHF
TGCGCCAGCAGCTTGGCCGGCAGGATGGGCTCACCCCTCCACTTT
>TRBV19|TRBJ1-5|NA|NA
CASSSGGRQPQHF
TGTGCCAGTAGTAGCGGGGGGCGTCAGCCCCAGCATTTT
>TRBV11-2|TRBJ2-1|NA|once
CASSLEWLANNEQFF
TGTGCCAGCAGCTTAGAGTGGCTAGCTAATAATGAGCAGTTCTTC
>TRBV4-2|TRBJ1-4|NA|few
CASSQDQGSEDLNEKLFF
TGTGCCAGCAGCCAAGATCAAGGCAGCGAGGACTTGAATGAAAAACTGTTTTTT
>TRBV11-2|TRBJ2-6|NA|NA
CASSLPGLPGANVLTF
TGTGCCAGCAGCCTTCCAGGGCTTCCTGGGGCCAACGTCCTGACTTTC
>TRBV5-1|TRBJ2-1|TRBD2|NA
CASIRTSGSFDEQFF
TGCGCCAGCATTAGGACTAGCGGGAGTTTCGATGAGCAGTTCTTC
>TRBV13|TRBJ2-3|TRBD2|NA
CASSSIAGLTDTQYF
TGTGCCAGCAGCTCCATAGCGGGACTCACAGATACGCAGTATTTT
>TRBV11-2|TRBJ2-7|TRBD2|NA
CASSLSSGPYEQYF
TGTGCCAGCAGCCTCAGTAGCGGGCCCTACGAGCAGTACTTC
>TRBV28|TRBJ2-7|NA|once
CASSFRVSYEQYF
TGTGCCAGCAGTTTCCGTGTTTCCTACGAGCAGTACTTC
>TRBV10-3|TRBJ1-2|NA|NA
CAISVGGDYGYTF
TGTGCCATCAGTGTCGGGGGGGACTATGGCTACACCTTC
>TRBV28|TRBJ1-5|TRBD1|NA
CASSRQGATNQPQHF
TGTGCCAGCAGCAGACAGGGGGCTACAAATCAGCCCCAGCATTTT
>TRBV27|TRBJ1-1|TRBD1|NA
CASSYGQGAHREAFF
TGTGCCAGCAGTTACGGACAGGGGGCGCACCGAGAAGCTTTCTTT
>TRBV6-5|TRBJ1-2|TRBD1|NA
CASLSGGDGYTF
TGTGCCAGCCTATCAGGGGGCGATGGCTACACCTTC